This T cell receptor beta chain was retrieved from a study of PD-L1 blockade in urothelial cancer (dated by TCRdb to about 2017). For context, the study as a whole: Therapy was started in about 2014 for all patients, and atezolizumab 1,200 mg was administered intravenously every 3 weeks. About 90% of the 29 patients were identified as males with urothelial cancer of bladder origin, and a prior smoking history was reported by 18 of 29 patients. Patients had an ECOG performance status of 0 or 1 and had received between 0 and 3 prior chemotherapy regimens. Blood samples were analyzed at 3 weeks after treatment start (second dose) and at 6 weeks after treatment start. A median of about 140,000 T cells and some 90,000 unique TCRs was obtained from blood samples, and a median clonality of roughly 0.074 was observed. An exploratory multi-omic analysis was conducted of the somatic, immune and clinical correlates of response to PD-L1 blockade with atezolizumab in urothelial cancer. Pretreatment tumor samples, along with matched peripheral blood collected serially before and after atezolizumab treatment, underwent TCR sequencing. Durable clinical benefit was defined as progression-free survival longer than 6 months, and TCR features were also tested against progression-free and overall survival. In the same patients, pretreatment tumors underwent whole exome sequencing and RNA sequencing in addition to TCR sequencing. Eight to ten patients achieved durable clinical benefit and some 20 did not. Pretreatment blood TCR-seq was available for nearly 30 patients, at least one posttreatment blood collection was obtained for around 24 patients, and tumor TCR-seq was available for around 24 patients. What the work shows at the level of the full study, not this receptor alone: Patients with durable benefit showed greater expansion of tumor-associated TCR clones in peripheral blood 3 weeks after starting treatment (n ≈ 21, p = 0.022). Because the sample size was small (n of about 30) and many of the analyses were exploratory, the results are meant to be hypothesis-generating. Improved progression-free and overall survival was associated with having pretreatment peripheral blood TCR clonality below the median.

V drops 5 bases and J drops 1 base, leaving 5 bases in between. CDR1 MNHNY and CDR2 SVGAGI were looked up in the germline V gene (reference sequence). From the cysteine through the phenylalanine, the CDR3 covers 12 amino acids. Solely the CDR3 DNA is kept, with 36 bases framed from the first base. Synthetic TCR analog templates were spiked into each PCR to estimate absolute template abundance from read counts. Using the immunoSEQ assay, TCRbeta CDR3 regions were amplified from genomic DNA with bias-controlled V and J gene primers. Rearranged TCRbeta segments were sequenced at approximately 20X coverage. In the paper's pipeline: Clustering was used to correct sequencing errors, and CDR3s were annotated against IMGT to assign V, D and J genes. Downstream analyses used only productive TCRbeta rearrangements and left out out-of-frame or stop-codon sequences. Clonality was calculated as one minus the Shannon entropy normalized by the log of the number of unique productive sequences. Clones differing between time points or between blood and tumor were identified using Fisher's exact test with Benjamini-Hochberg correction, with an adjusted p below 0.01 applied as the threshold. The clones in this table, taken by TCRdb from immuneACCESS, are in-frame only. Not every clone is retained; where verified, under half of the shortfall comes from an unresolved V gene, and the cause of the rest is unknown. The V and J calls and clone size come from that table; D and trimming were worked out from the DNA. The sample table shows about 51,000 clones, and roughly 84% are seen once. Jointly, the top ten make up 22% of the sample.

As regards this clone: There is no known antigen for this receptor. Base qualities are not recorded, but no much larger clone differs from it by a single base.

The sample's time point label, in plain terms: pretreatment peripheral blood. A cohort of about 31 patients with locally advanced or metastatic urothelial carcinoma, treated at Memorial Sloan Kettering on a trial protocol, was included. Peripheral blood mononuclear cells were collected pretreatment and during treatment, with between 1 and 8 total time points obtained per patient. The Qiagen DNeasy Blood extraction kit was used to purify genomic DNA from total PBMCs and tumor samples. PBMCs were collected pretreatment and during treatment and were isolated and stored as previously described. The source material was PBMCs, sampled around atezolizumab (anti-PD-L1) treatment. The clonotype originates from a man aged 55 to 70 with urothelial cancer. This receptor chain uses TRBV6-6 and TRBJ1-1; the D gene is unclear. This receptor carries the CDR3 CASSAGNTEAFF. The sequenced DNA is TGTGCCAGCAGTGCAGGGAACACTGAAGCTTTCTTT.